The sequence of this TCR beta chain was determined in a study of STAT5B mutations in CD4+ large granular lymphocyte leukemia. Germline V gene data show CDR1 as LNHDA and CDR2 as SQIVND (reference sequence). Trimming took 3 bases from V and 2 from J, leaving 18 bases between them. CDR3 size: 17 residues. The assay was run at survey level. Data came from immunoSEQ multiplex PCR; TCRdb stores just in-frame clones and leaves some out. The table records 4,100 or so clones, about 80% of them present only once. Sequences were obtained from PBMCs. The clonotype originates from a man in his 70s with CD4+ T-cell large granular lymphocyte leukemia. V usage is TRBV19 and J usage is TRBJ2-3, with TRBD2 as a possible D gene (5 bases). CDR3: CASSIWGSELPTDTQYF. CDR3 in DNA: TGTGCCAGTAGTATCTGGGGTAGCGAGTTACCCACAGATACGCAGTATTTT.